These T cell receptor beta chains were read from a single sample in a study of blood T cells in healthy people across ages. TCRdb re-called the 5' RACE reads through MiXCR, storing one row per CDR3 protein. Among more than 800,000 distinct CDR3 sequences, under 30% were seen once, and the ten largest hold roughly 17%. The sequenced sample was blood. All receptors derive from a woman at least 80 years old in good health. Both conserved end residues are part of each CDR3. The order of the fields is J gene, clone size, CDR3 length, V gene, D gene, CDR3 protein, CDR3 DNA. The D gene is left open where the match is weak. A clone size is listed for some rows: how often the clone was seen (once, few, many), or a class if it is expanded.

TRBJ2-5 | many | 14 | TRBV18 | NA | CASSHQRGQETQYF | TGTGCCAGCTCACACCAACGGGGCCAAGAGACCCAGTACTTC
TRBJ2-3 | NA | 17 | TRBV20-1 | TRBD2 | CSARGWASGAGRDTQYF | TGCAGTGCTAGAGGTTGGGCTAGCGGAGCGGGGAGAGATACGCAGTATTTT
TRBJ2-6 | NA | 15 | TRBV5-1 | NA | CASSEGTSETNVLTF | TGCGCCAGCAGTGAGGGGACAAGTGAAACCAACGTCCTGACTTTC
TRBJ2-5 | once | 13 | TRBV7-2 | NA | CASSLTQRETQYF | TGTGCCAGCAGCTTAACTCAGCGGGAGACCCAGTACTTC
TRBJ1-2 | many | 13 | TRBV20-1 | NA | CSATTGTNYGYTF | TGCAGTGCAACCACCGGGACGAACTATGGCTACACCTTC
TRBJ2-3 | many | 15 | TRBV12-3/TRBV12-4 | NA | CASSFDRWGWDTQYF | TGTGCCAGCAGTTTTGACAGGTGGGGGTGGGATACGCAGTATTTT
TRBJ1-2 | many | 16 | TRBV3-1 | TRBD1 | CASSPYLGQVGYGYTF | TGTGCCAGCAGCCCCTATCTTGGACAGGTTGGCTATGGCTACACCTTC
TRBJ2-3 | NA | 13 | TRBV6-1 | NA | CASSDQGIDTQYF | TGTGCCAGCAGTGACCAGGGGATAGATACGCAGTATTTT
TRBJ2-7 | many | 15 | TRBV5-1 | TRBD2 | CASSPGTRSSYEQYF | TGCGCCAGCAGCCCCGGGACTAGAAGCTCCTACGAGCAGTACTTC
TRBJ2-3 | many | 16 | TRBV27 | TRBD1 | CASTLFGTGMADTQYF | TGTGCCAGCACCTTGTTCGGGACAGGGATGGCAGATACGCAGTATTTT
TRBJ2-3 | NA | 14 | TRBV5-1 | NA | CASSFDGQTDTQYF | TGCGCCAGCAGCTTCGACGGACAAACAGATACGCAGTATTTT
TRBJ1-2 | NA | 10 | TRBV2 | NA | CASRGSGYTF | TGTGCCAGCAGGGGCTCTGGCTACACCTTC
TRBJ1-4 | few | 16 | TRBV5-4 | NA | CASSRMNTATNEKLFF | TGTGCCAGCAGCCGGATGAATACTGCAACTAATGAAAAACTGTTTTTT
TRBJ2-5 | many | 14 | TRBV6-2/TRBV6-3 | TRBD1 | CASSGTGEQETQYF | TGTGCCAGCAGTGGGACAGGGGAGCAAGAGACCCAGTACTTC
TRBJ1-2 | many | 15 | TRBV18 | NA | CASSPPIDRRYGYTF | TGTGCCAGCTCACCACCGATAGACAGGCGGTATGGCTACACCTTC
TRBJ2-1 | NA | 16 | TRBV5-1 | TRBD2 | CASSNLAGGPNNEQFF | TGCGCCAGCAGCAACCTAGCGGGGGGCCCCAACAATGAGCAGTTCTTC
TRBJ2-1 | NA | 15 | TRBV7-9 | TRBD2 | CTSSLASGGANGQFF | TGTACCAGCAGCTTGGCTAGCGGGGGGGCCAATGGGCAGTTCTTC
TRBJ2-1 | many | 14 | TRBV5-4 | NA | CASSPGLPNNEQFF | TGTGCCAGCAGCCCGGGACTCCCTAACAATGAGCAGTTCTTC
TRBJ2-5 | NA | 19 | TRBV7-2 | TRBD2 | CASSLSPIVAGGQQETRFF | TGTGCCAGCAGCTTAAGTCCCATTGTAGCGGGGGGGCAACAAGAGACCCGGTTCTTC
TRBJ2-3 | many | 15 | TRBV6-2/TRBV6-3 | TRBD1 | CASSYRDRVTDTQYF | TGTGCCAGCAGTTACCGGGACAGGGTGACAGATACGCAGTATTTT
TRBJ1-2 | NA | 13 | TRBV29-1 | NA | CSVASPGAHGYTF | TGCAGCGTTGCTTCACCAGGGGCACATGGCTACACCTTC
TRBJ2-2 | NA | 13 | TRBV10-3 | NA | CAISEGVTGELFF | TGTGCCATCAGTGAGGGGGTCACCGGGGAGCTGTTTTTT
TRBJ2-3 | NA | 15 | TRBV7-2 | NA | CASRLGRSVTDTQYF | TGTGCCAGCAGGCTAGGGAGATCGGTCACAGATACGCAGTATTTT
TRBJ1-1 | NA | 13 | TRBV3-1 | NA | CASSQAVNTEAFF | TGTGCCAGCAGTCAAGCGGTGAACACTGAAGCTTTCTTT
TRBJ2-6 | NA | 17 | TRBV2 | NA | CASSDRYWGTGANVLTF | TGTGCCAGCAGTGATCGTTACTGGGGAACTGGGGCCAACGTCCTGACTTTC
TRBJ2-3 | few | 16 | TRBV7-9 | NA | CASSPGDQGTVDTQYF | TGTGCCAGCAGCCCCGGTGACCAGGGGACTGTAGATACGCAGTATTTT
TRBJ1-5 | NA | 15 | TRBV2 | TRBD1 | CASSSYRGLGQPQHF | TGTGCCAGCAGTTCCTACAGGGGGCTTGGTCAGCCCCAGCATTTT
TRBJ2-3 | NA | 18 | TRBV2 | TRBD2 | CASRTPGLAGGRTDTQYF | TGTGCCAGCAGGACACCGGGACTAGCGGGGGGACGGACAGATACGCAGTATTTT
TRBJ1-5 | few | 16 | TRBV5-5 | NA | CASSLDGRGKNQPQHF | TGTGCCAGCAGCCTAGATGGGAGGGGAAAGAATCAGCCCCAGCATTTT
TRBJ2-3 | many | 14 | TRBV20-1 | TRBD1 | CSADGTGATDTQYF | TGCAGTGCTGACGGGACAGGGGCCACAGATACGCAGTATTTT
TRBJ1-1 | few | 19 | TRBV6-1 | TRBD1 | CAIFSGRPTGGLVNTEAFF | TGTGCCATCTTTAGTGGTAGGCCGACAGGGGGTTTGGTGAACACTGAAGCTTTCTTT
TRBJ2-1 | many | 13 | TRBV5-5 | TRBD1 | CASSPSTGVEQFF | TGTGCCAGCAGCCCATCGACAGGGGTTGAGCAGTTCTTC
TRBJ2-3 | NA | 15 | TRBV12-3/TRBV12-4 | NA | CASSFGRARADAEYF | TGTGCCAGCAGTTTCGGCAGAGCGAGAGCAGATGCGGAGTATTTT
TRBJ2-5 | NA | 15 | TRBV6-7 | NA | CASSYSGPHGETQYF | TGTGCCAGCAGTTACTCGGGACCCCACGGAGAGACCCAGTACTTC
TRBJ1-6 | NA | 14 | TRBV10-3 | NA | CATSASGPNSPLHF | TGTGCCACCTCCGCCAGCGGACCAAATTCACCCCTCCACTTT
TRBJ2-5 | many | 17 | TRBV5-5 | NA | CASSLGALAGLQETQYF | TGTGCCAGCAGCTTAGGGGCACTGGCGGGTTTACAAGAGACCCAGTACTTC
TRBJ1-1 | few | 15 | TRBV4-3 | NA | CASSQGDSAGTEAFF | TGCGCCAGCAGCCAAGGAGATTCCGCGGGCACTGAAGCTTTCTTT
TRBJ2-7 | many | 15 | TRBV4-3 | TRBD1 | CASSQDGGQLYEQYF | TGCGCCAGCAGCCAAGATGGGGGACAGCTTTACGAGCAGTACTTC
TRBJ1-4 | NA | 15 | TRBV6-1 | NA | CASSGRGAGNEKLFF | TGTGCCAGCAGTGGCCGGGGTGCTGGTAATGAAAAACTGTTTTTT
TRBJ1-5 | few | 12 | TRBV6-2/TRBV6-3 | NA | CASSSANQPQHF | TGTGCCAGCAGTTCCGCAAATCAGCCCCAGCATTTT
TRBJ1-6 | NA | 13 | TRBV18 | NA | CASSPSQDSPLHF | TGTGCCAGCTCACCAAGCCAAGATTCACCCCTCCACTTT
TRBJ2-7 | many | 14 | TRBV29-1 | NA | CSVEAGRGTYEQYF | TGCAGCGTTGAGGCAGGGAGAGGAACCTACGAGCAGTACTTC
TRBJ2-5 | many | 15 | TRBV9 | NA | CASSAAAGVQETQYF | TGTGCCAGCAGCGCGGCCGCAGGGGTACAAGAGACCCAGTACTTC
TRBJ2-3 | many | 16 | TRBV12-3/TRBV12-4 | TRBD2 | CASSLPRGGNRYTQYF | TGTGCCAGCAGTTTACCGCGGGGGGGCAATCGGTATACGCAGTATTTT
TRBJ1-5 | NA | 14 | TRBV28 | NA | CASSPISGNQPQHF | TGTGCCAGCAGTCCAATATCGGGCAATCAGCCCCAGCATTTT
TRBJ2-7 | many | 14 | TRBV9 | NA | CASSVGTNSYEQYF | TGTGCCAGCAGCGTAGGGACTAACTCCTACGAGCAGTACTTC
TRBJ1-2 | many | 13 | TRBV5-1 | NA | CASNWDRGYGYTF | TGCGCCAGCAATTGGGATCGAGGCTATGGCTACACCTTC
TRBJ2-3 | many | 15 | TRBV4-3 | NA | CASSQGLAERGTQYF | TGCGCCAGCAGCCAGGGACTCGCCGAACGGGGTACGCAGTATTTT
TRBJ2-3 | many | 15 | TRBV7-2 | TRBD2 | CASSTLATSTDTQYF | TGTGCCAGCAGCACACTAGCGACCAGCACAGATACGCAGTATTTT
TRBJ1-1 | NA | 14 | TRBV30 | NA | CAWSNLSPNTEAFF | TGTGCCTGGAGTAATTTATCCCCGAACACTGAAGCTTTCTTT
TRBJ2-6 | many | 14 | TRBV20-1 | NA | CSARGRSGANVLTF | TGCAGTGCTAGAGGCCGCTCTGGGGCCAACGTCCTGACTTTC
TRBJ2-7 | few | 15 | TRBV28 | TRBD2 | CASSLLGGVPREQYF | TGTGCCAGCAGTTTACTCGGGGGGGTACCACGCGAGCAGTACTTC
TRBJ1-4 | NA | 15 | TRBV7-2 | NA | CASSLGGTTQEKLFF | TGTGCCAGCAGCTTAGGGGGGACTACTCAAGAAAAACTGTTTTTT
TRBJ2-3 | many | 17 | TRBV4-1 | TRBD2 | CASSQEEAGGITDTQYF | TGCGCCAGCAGCCAAGAGGAAGCGGGGGGGATCACAGATACGCAGTATTTT
TRBJ1-5 | NA | 13 | TRBV19 | NA | CASTGGAGQPQHF | TGTGCCAGTACCGGGGGAGCCGGGCAGCCCCAGCATTTT
TRBJ2-1 | few | 15 | TRBV7-2 | NA | CASSRDMTNLNEQFF | TGTGCCAGCAGTCGGGACATGACGAACCTCAATGAGCAGTTCTTC
TRBJ1-1 | many | 13 | TRBV3-1 | NA | CASSPRQGSSAFF | TGTGCCAGCAGCCCACGCCAGGGTTCTTCAGCTTTCTTT
TRBJ1-2 | many | 14 | TRBV25-1 | TRBD1 | CASSGGDRGYGYTF | TGTGCCAGCAGTGGAGGGGACAGGGGCTATGGCTACACCTTC
TRBJ2-5 | many | 13 | TRBV2 | TRBD2 | CASLSGRLETQYF | TGTGCCAGCCTTAGCGGGAGGTTAGAGACCCAGTACTTC